What follows is one TCR beta chain and its context. Its antigen is unidentified. Sequencing was performed with immunoSEQ multiplex PCR; in TCRdb, only in-frame clones are kept and a portion is missing. The sample includes under 2,500 clones, 58% of them seen just once. The record originates from a study of PD-1 blockade in classical Hodgkin lymphoma. Background on the study: Every 2 weeks, patients had 3 mg/kg nivolumab intravenously. Study-level results: Although disease activity or prior therapy may be involved, causes of the repertoire differences remain undefined. By C4D1, diversity of CD4+ TCRs had risen significantly, whereas that of CD8+ TCRs had not. Newly diagnosed patients reportedly had lower baseline TCR diversity than healthy donors.

Exposure to brentuximab vedotin varied, and each patient had relapsed following autologous stem cell transplantation. The input for sequencing was peripheral blood mononuclear cells (PBMCs), taken at baseline. The receptor's source is a human donor with classical Hodgkin lymphoma.

The CDR3 region has the DNA TGTGCCAGCAGTTTATATCCCGCCGTTTACAATGAGCAGTTCTTC. Protein product: CASSLYPAVYNEQFF. This chain links TRBV28 with TRBJ2-1; D gene uncertain. Trimming removed 1 base from V and 4 bases from J, with 11 bases in between. Germline CDR1 and CDR2: MDHEN and SYDVKM. The CDR3 spans 15 residues.